This TCR beta chain was captured in a study of T cell repertoires in cytomegalovirus infection. As for the study in general: Public TCR beta signatures provided an indication of both CMV infection and a matching HLA type.

In germline, CDR1 is SGHDT, CDR2 YYEEEE. CDR3 size: 15 residues. The V and J ends lost 4 bases and 2 bases respectively, with 10 bases between them. Study-wide findings and caveats: Carriers of CMV and the relevant HLA type were discriminated by public TCR beta frequency. Clonotypes of TCR beta that were HLA-C-restricted and CMV-specific dominated the ex vivo response.

About this clonotype itself: The antigen remains undetermined.

A single record per CDR3 protein comes from TCRdb applying MiXCR to the reads. The profile shows around 490,000 distinct CDR3 sequences, approximately 25% of them singletons. Sample: PBMCs. This TCR was sampled from a human donor in good health (CMV status not recorded). Some clones in this sample may be carry-over from other donors' samples. The chain joins TRBV5-6 to TRBJ2-6, with no clear D. The chain's CDR3 is CASSRAQPGANVLTF. Written as DNA, the CDR3 is TGTGCCAGCAGCAGAGCACAGCCTGGGGCCAACGTCCTGACTTTC. Full variable domain (rest looked up from reference TRBV5-6 and TRBJ2-6): DAGVTQSPTHLIKTRGQQVTLRCSPKSGHDTVSWYQQALGQGPQFIFQYYEEEERQRGNFPDRFSGHQFPNYSSELNVNALLLGDSALYLCASSRAQPGANVLTFGAGSRLTVL.